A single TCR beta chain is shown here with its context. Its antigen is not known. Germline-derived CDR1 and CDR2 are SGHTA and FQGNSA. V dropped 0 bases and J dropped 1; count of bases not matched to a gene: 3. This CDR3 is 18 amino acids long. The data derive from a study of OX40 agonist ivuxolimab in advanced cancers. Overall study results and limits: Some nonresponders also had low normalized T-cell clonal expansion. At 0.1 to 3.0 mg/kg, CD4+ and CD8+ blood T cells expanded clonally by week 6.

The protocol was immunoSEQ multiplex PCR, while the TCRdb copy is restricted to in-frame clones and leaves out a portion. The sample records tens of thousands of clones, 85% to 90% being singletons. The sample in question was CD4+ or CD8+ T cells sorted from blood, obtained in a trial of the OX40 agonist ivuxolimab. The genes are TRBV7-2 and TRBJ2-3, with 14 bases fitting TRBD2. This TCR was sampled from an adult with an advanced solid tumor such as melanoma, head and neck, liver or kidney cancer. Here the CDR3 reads CASSLAGTSGSRTDTQYF. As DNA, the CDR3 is TGTGCCAGCAGCTTAGCCGGGACTAGCGGGAGTCGCACAGATACGCAGTATTTT.